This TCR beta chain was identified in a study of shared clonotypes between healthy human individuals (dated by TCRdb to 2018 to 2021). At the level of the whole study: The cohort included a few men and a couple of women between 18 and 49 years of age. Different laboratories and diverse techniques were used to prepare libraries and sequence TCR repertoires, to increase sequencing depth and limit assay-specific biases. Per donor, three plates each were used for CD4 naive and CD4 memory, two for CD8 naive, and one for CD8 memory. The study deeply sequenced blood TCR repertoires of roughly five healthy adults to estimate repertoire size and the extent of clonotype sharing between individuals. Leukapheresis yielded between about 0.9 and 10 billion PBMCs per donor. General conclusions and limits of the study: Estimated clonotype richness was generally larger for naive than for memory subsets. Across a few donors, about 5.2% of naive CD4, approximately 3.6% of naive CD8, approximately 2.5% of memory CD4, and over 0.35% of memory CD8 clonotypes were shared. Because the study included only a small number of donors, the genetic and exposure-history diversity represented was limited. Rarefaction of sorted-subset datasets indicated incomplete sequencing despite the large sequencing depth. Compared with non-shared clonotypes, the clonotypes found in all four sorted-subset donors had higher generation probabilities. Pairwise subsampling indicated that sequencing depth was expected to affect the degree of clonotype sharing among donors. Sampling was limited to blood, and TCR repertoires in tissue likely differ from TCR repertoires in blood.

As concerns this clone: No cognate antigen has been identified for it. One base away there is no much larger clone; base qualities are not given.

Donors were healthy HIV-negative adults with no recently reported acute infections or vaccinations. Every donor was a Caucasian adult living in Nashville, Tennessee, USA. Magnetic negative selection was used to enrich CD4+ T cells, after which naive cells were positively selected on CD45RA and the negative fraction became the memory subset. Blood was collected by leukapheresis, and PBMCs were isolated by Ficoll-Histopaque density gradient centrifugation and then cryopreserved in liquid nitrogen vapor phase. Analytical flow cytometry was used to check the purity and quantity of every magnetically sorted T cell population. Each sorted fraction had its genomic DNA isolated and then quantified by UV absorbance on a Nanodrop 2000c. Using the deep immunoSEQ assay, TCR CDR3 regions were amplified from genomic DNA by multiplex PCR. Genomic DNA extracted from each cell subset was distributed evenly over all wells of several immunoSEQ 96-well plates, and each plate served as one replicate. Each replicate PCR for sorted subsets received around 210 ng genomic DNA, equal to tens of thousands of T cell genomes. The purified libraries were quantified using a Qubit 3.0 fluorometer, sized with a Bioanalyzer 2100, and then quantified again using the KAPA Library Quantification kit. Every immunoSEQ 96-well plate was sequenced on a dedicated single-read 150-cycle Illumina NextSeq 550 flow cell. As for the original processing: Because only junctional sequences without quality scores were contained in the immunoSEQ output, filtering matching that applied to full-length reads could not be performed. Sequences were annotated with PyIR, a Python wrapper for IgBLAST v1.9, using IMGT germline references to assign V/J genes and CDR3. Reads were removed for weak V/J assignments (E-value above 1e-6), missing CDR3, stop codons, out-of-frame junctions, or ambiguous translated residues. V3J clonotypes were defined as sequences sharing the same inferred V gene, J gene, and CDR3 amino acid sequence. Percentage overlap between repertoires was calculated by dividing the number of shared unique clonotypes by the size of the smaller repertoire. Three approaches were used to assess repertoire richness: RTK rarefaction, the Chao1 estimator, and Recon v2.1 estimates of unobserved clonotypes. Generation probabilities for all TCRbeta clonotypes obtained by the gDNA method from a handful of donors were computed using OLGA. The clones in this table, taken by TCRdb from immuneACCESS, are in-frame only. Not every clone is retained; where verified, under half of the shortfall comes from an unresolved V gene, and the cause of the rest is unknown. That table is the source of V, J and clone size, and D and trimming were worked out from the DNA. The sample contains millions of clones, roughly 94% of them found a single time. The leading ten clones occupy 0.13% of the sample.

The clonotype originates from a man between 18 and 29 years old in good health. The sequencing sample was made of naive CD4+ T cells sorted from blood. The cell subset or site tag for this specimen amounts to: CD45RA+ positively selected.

The bases are TGTGCCATCAGTGAGTCAGGGAGGCCTGAAGCTTTCTTT. The translation is CAISESGRPEAFF. The chain was built from TRBV10-3 and TRBJ1-1; there is no confident call for the D gene. The CDR3 has 13 amino acids, counting the end cysteine and phenylalanine. Only the CDR3 region is kept as DNA, spanning 39 bases read in frame from base 1. The V end loses 0 bases and the J end loses 6 bases, and a stretch of 8 bases separates them. CDR1 and CDR2 (ENHRY, SYGVKD) derive from the germline V gene.